The sequence of this TCR beta chain was determined in a study of cytomegalovirus exposure and HLA in healthy donors. Overall study findings and caveats: A classifier reportedly called cytomegalovirus status with high sensitivity and specificity. More clonal expansion characterized HLA-associated TCR beta chains than equally common others in a later analysis.

60 Vbeta and 13 Jbeta primers were used in PCR. Assay used: immunoSEQ multiplex PCR; TCRdb lists only in-frame clones, some missing. Found here are some 110,000 clones, about 79% of them singletons; the top ten hold approximately 4%. The donors were healthy bone marrow donors. CDR1 is SGHAT, CDR2 FQDESV, per germline (reference sequence). This CDR3 region has 16 residues. Trimming stripped 1 base from V and 4 bases from J, with 17 bases between. For this clone: Its matching antigen is unknown.

Sequenced sample: PBMCs. This clonotype was obtained from a man aged 25 to 40 in good health and CMV-seropositive. The chain has TRBV11-1 and TRBJ2-7; possibly TRBD2 for D (5 bases). This CDR3 is CASSLGPSGPRYEQYF. DNA of the CDR3: TGTGCCAGCAGCTTAGGACCCAGCGGACCAAGATACGAGCAGTACTTC.